This record covers a single T cell receptor (beta chain). Its target is not known. This specimen comes from a study of Ad26.COV2.S vaccination and SARS-CoV-2 variants. CDR3 length: 12 residues. Data came from immunoSEQ multiplex PCR; TCRdb stores just in-frame clones and leaves some out. Of a few hundred thousand clones listed, over 80% are singletons. Whole-study results and caveats: Vaccinated individuals (as opposed to placebo recipients) had higher spike-specific TCR breadth. It is possible that the TCR breadth and depth analyses underestimated the total T cell responses. Substantial post-vaccination breadth of spike-specific CD8+ and CD4+ T cell responses was reported.

Stated treatment: 15 to 20 received Ad26.COV2.S at low or high dose, single or two shots; about 5 received placebo; per-sample allocation not given. Vaccine and placebo recipients were sampled on day 63 after the first injection. The sample came from a Boston adult aged 18-55 years. This sequence joins TRBV12-1 and TRBJ1-5. TRBV12-1 has pseudogene status. The sequences come from peripheral blood, collected in a trial of Ad26.COV2.S vaccine versus placebo. This TCR came from a person aged 18-60 years who received the Ad26.COV2.S COVID-19 vaccine or a placebo. The CDR3 nucleotides read TGTGCCAGCAGCTTTGAGAATCAGCCCCAGCATTTT. Translation: CASSFENQPQHF.